The T cell receptor beta chain described here comes from a study of OX40 agonist ivuxolimab in advanced cancers. There are 15 residues in the CDR3. Produced via immunoSEQ multiplex PCR; TCRdb's table is partial and in-frame only. The repertoire holds 70,000 to 95,000 clones, approximately 90% seen once, with approximately 0.7% in the top ten. The clonotype comes from an adult with an advanced solid tumor such as melanoma, head and neck, liver or kidney cancer. J is TRBJ2-7 and V is TRBV12-2; the D call in the table, TRBD2, was not verified against the DNA. TRBV12-2 has pseudogene status. The input for sequencing was CD4+ or CD8+ T cells sorted from blood, taken in a trial of the OX40 agonist ivuxolimab. DNA for the CDR3: TGTGCAAGTCGCCCAGAGGGTGCGGCCCCCTACGAGCAGTACTTC. This gives the protein CASRPEGAAPYEQYF.